This T cell receptor (beta chain) was found in a study of blood T cell repertoires in COVID-19. Only in-frame clones appear in the TCRdb table, and some are missing; sequencing was by immunoSEQ multiplex PCR. Among 130,000 or so clones listed, about 89% were seen once. The length of the CDR3 is 15 residues. Trimming cost V 7 bases and J 1 base, with 16 bases left between them. CDR1 and CDR2 (germline): LNHDA, SQIVND (reference sequence). The specimen sequenced was peripheral blood. The receptor was derived from a man aged 50-60 years with active or convalescent COVID-19. V gene TRBV19 combines with J gene TRBJ1-2; D may be TRBD1 (6 bases). The CDR3 region has the DNA TGTGCCAGTACCTTGACAGGCGATTATAACTATGGCTACACCTTC. This gives the protein CASTLTGDYNYGYTF.